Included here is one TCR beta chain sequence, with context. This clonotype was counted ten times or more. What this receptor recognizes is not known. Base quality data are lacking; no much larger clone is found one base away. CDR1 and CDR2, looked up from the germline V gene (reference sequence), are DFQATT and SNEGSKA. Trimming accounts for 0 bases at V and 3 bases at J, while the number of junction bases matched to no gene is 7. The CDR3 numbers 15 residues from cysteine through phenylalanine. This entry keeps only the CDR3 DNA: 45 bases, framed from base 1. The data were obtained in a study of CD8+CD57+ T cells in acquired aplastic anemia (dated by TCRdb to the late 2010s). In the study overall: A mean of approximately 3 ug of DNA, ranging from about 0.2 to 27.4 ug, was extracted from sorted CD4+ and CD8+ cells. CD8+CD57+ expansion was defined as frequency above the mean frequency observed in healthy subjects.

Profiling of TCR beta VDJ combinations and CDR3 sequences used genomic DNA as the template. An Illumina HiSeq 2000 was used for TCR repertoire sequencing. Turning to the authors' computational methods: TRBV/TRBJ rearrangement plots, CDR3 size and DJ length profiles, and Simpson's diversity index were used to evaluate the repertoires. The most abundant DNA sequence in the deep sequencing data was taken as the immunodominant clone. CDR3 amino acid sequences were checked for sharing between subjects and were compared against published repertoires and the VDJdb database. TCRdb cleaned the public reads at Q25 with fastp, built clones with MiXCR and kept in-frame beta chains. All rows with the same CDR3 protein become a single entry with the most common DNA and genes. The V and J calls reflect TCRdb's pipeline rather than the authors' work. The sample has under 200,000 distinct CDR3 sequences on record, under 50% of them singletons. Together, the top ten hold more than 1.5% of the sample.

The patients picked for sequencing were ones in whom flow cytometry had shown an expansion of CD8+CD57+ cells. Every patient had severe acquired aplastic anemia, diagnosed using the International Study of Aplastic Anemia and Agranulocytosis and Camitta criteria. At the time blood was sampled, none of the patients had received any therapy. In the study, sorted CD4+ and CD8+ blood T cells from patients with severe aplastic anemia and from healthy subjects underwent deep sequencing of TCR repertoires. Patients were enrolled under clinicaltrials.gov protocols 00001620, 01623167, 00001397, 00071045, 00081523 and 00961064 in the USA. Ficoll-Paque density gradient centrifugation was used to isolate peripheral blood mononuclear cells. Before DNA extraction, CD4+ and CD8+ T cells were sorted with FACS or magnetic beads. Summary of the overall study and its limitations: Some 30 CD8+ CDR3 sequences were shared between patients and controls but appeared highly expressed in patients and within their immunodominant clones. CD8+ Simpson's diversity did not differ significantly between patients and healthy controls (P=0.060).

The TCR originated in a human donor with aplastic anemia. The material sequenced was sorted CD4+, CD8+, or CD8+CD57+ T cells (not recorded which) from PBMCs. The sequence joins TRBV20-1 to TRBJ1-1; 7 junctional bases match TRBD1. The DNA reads TGCAGTGCTAGAGATTTTAAAACAGGGGACACTGAAGCTTTCTTT. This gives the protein CSARDFKTGDTEAFF.